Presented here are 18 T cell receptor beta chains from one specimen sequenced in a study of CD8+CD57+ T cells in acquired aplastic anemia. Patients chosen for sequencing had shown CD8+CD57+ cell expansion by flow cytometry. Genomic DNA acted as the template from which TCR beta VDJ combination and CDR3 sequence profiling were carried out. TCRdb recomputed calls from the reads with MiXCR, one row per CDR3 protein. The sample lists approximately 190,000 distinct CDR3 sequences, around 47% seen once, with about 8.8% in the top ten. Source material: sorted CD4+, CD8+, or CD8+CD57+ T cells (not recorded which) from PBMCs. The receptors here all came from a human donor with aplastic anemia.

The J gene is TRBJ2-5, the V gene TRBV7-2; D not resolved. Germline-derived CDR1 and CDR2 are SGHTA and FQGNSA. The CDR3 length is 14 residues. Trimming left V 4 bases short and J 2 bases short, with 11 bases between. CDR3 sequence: CASSSRRRQETQYF. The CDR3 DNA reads TGTGCCAGCAGCTCCCGACGAAGGCAAGAGACCCAGTACTTC.

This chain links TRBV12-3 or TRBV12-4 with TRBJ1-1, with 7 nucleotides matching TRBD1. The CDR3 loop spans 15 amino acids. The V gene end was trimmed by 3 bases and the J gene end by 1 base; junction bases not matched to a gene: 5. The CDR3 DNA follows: TGTGCCAGCAGTTTCTCCCGGACAGGGAACACTGAAGCTTTCTTT. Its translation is CASSFSRTGNTEAFF.

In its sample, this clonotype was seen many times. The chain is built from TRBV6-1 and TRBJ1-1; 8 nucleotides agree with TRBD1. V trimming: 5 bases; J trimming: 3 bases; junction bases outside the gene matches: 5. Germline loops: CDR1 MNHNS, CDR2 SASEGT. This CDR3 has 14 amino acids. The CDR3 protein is CASSPDRGDTEAFF. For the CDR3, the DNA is TGTGCCAGCAGTCCAGACAGGGGTGACACTGAAGCTTTCTTT.

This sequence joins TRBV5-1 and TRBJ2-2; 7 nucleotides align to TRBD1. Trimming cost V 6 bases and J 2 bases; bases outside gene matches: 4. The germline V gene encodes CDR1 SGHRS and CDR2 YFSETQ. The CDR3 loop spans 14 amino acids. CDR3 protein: CASKHRGNTGELFF. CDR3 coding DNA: TGCGCCAGCAAACACAGGGGTAACACCGGGGAGCTGTTTTTT.

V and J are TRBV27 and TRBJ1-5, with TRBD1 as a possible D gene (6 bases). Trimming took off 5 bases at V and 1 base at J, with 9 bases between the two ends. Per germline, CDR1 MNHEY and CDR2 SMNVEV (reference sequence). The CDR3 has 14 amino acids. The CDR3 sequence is CASSGQYSNQPQHF. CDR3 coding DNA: TGTGCCAGCAGTGGACAGTACAGCAATCAGCCCCAGCATTTT.

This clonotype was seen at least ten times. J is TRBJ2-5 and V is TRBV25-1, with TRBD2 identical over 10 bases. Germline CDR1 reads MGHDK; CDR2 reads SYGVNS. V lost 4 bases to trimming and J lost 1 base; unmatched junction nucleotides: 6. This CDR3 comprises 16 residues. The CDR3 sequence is CASSVRTSGTQETQYF. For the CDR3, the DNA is TGTGCCAGCAGTGTAAGGACTAGCGGTACCCAAGAGACCCAGTACTTC.

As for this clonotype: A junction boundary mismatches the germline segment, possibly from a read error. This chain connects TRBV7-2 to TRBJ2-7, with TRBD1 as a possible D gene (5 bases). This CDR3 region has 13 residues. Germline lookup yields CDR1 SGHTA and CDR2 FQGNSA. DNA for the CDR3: TGTGCCAGCAGCTTAGAAACAGGCTACGTGCAGTACTTC. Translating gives CASSLETGYVQYF.

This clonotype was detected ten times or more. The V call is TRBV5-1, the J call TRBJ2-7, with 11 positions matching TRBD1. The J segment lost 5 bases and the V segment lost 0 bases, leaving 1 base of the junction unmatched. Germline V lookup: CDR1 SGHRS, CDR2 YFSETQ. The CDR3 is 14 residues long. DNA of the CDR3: TGCGCCAGCAGCTTGGGGACAGGGGGCAACGAGCAGTACTTC. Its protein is CASSLGTGGNEQYF.

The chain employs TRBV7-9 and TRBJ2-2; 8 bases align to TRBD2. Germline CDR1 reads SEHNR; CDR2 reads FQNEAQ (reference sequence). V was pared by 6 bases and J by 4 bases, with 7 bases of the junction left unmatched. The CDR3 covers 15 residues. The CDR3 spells CASSPIAGPTGELFF. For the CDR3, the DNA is TGTGCCAGCAGTCCCATAGCGGGGCCCACCGGGGAGCTGTTTTTT.

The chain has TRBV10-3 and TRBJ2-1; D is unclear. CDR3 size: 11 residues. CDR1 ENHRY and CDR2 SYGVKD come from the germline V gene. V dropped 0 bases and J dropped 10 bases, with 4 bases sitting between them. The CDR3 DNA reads TGTGCCATCAGTGAGTCGGGGGAGCAGTTCTTC. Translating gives CAISESGEQFF.

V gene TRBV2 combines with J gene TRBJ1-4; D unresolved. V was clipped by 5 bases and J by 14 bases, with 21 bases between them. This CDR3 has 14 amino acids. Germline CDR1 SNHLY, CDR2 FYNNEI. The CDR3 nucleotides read TGTGCCAGCAGTCCGCCGGCCCGGACGGAAGAGCTGTTTTTT. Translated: CASSPPARTEELFF. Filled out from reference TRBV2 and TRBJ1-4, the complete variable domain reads EPEVTQTPSHQVTQMGQEVILRCVPISNHLYFYWYRQILGQKVEFLVSFYNNEISEKSEIFDDQFSVERPDGSNFTLKIRSTKLEDSAMYFCASSPPARTEELFFGSGTQLSVL.

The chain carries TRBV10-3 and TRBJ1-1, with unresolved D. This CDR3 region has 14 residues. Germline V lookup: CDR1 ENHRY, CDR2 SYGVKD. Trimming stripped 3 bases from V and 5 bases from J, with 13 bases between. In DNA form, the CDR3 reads TGTGCCATCAGTGACCCCCAAGGGTGGACTGAAGCTTTCTTT. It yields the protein CAISDPQGWTEAFF.

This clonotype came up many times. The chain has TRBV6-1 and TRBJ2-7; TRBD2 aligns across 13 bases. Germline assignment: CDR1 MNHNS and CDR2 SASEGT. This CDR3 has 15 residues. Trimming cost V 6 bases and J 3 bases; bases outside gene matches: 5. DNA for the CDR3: TGTGCCAGCAGAAGGACTAGCGGGGGCCTCTACGAGCAGTACTTC. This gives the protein CASRRTSGGLYEQYF.

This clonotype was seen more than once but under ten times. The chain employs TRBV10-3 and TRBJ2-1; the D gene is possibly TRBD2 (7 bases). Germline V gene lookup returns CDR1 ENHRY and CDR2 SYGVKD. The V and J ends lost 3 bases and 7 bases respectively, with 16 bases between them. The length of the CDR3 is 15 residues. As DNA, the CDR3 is TGTGCCATCAGTGATGGGGGGGACAAAAAGAATGAGCAGTTCTTC. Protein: CAISDGGDKKNEQFF.

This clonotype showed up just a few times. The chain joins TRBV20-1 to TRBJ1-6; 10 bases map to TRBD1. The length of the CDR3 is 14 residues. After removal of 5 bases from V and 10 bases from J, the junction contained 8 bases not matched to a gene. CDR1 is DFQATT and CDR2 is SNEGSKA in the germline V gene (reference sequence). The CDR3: CSASLRDRGSPLHF. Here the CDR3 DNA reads TGCAGTGCTTCCCTCCGGGACAGGGGCTCACCCCTCCACTTT.

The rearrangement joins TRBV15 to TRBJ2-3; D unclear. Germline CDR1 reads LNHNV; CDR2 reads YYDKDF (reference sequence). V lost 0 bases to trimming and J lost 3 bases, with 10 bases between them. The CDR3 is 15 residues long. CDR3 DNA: TGTGCCACCAGCAGAGATATTATCGCGACAGATACGCAGTATTTT. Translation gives CATSRDIIATDTQYF.

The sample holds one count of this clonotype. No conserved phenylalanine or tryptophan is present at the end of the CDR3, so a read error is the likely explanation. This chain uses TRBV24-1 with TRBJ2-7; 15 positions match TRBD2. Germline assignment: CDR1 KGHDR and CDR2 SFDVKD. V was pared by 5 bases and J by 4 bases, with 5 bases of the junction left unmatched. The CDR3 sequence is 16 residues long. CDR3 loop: CATSASGTSGGYEQYL. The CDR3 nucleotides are TGTGCCACCAGTGCATCTGGGACTAGCGGGGGGTACGAGCAGTACCTC.

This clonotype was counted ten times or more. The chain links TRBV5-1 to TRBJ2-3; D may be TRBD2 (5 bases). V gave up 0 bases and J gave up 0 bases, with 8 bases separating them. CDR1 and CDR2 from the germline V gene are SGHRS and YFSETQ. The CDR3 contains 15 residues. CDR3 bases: TGCGCCAGCAGCTTGGTTCAGCGGAGCACAGATACGCAGTATTTT. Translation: CASSLVQRSTDTQYF.